These 29 T cell receptor beta chains share one sample of origin, sequenced in a study of shared clonotypes between healthy human individuals. Generated by immunoSEQ multiplex PCR, the TCRdb table keeps only in-frame clones and is missing some. Found here are about 1.5 million clones, around 98% of them singletons; the top ten hold roughly 0.4%. Sequences were obtained from naive CD4+ T cells sorted from blood. Regarding subset: CD45RA+ positively selected. These receptors originate from a man younger than 45 in good health.

The chain employs TRBV5-5 and TRBJ2-5, with no clear D. From germline, CDR1 is SGHKS and CDR2 YYEKEE (reference sequence). CDR3 length: 14 amino acids. V was shortened by 2 bases and J by 5 bases, with 13 bases between the two germline ends. CDR3 sequence (DNA): TGTGCCAGCAGCTTATCCCCAAGGGTTGAGACCCAGTACTTC. It yields the protein CASSLSPRVETQYF.

The chain recombines TRBV19 with TRBJ2-1; a possible D gene is TRBD1 (6 bases). This CDR3 is 13 amino acids long. Trimming pared 7 bases from V and 6 bases from J, leaving 13 bases between. In germline, CDR1 is LNHDA, CDR2 SQIVND (reference sequence). CDR3 DNA: TGTGCCAGTATCATGAGAGGGGGCAATGAGCAGTTCTTC. Translated, it gives CASIMRGGNEQFF.

V usage is TRBV19 and J usage is TRBJ2-1; no firm D call. Germline V gene data show CDR1 as LNHDA and CDR2 as SQIVND (reference sequence). V lost 7 bases and J 5 bases, leaving 18 bases between the germline ends. The CDR3 has 15 amino acids. The CDR3 region is CASTPNEAENNEQFF. The DNA of the CDR3 is TGTGCCAGTACCCCTAACGAGGCCGAAAACAATGAGCAGTTCTTC.

The CDR3 loop reads CASSDGTEFYEQYF. CDR3 nucleotide sequence: TGCGCCAGCAGTGACGGGACAGAGTTTTACGAGCAGTACTTC. The chain recombines TRBV10-2 with TRBJ2-7; 7 positions match TRBD1. The CDR3 is made up of 14 amino acids. Per the germline V gene, CDR1 is WSHSY and CDR2 is SAAADI. The V segment lost 3 bases and the J segment 4 bases; nucleotides outside the gene matches: 6.

This chain connects TRBV5-1 to TRBJ2-7; D could derive from TRBD1 or TRBD2 (5 bases each). The CDR3 runs to 14 residues. Trimming took 0 bases from V and 6 from J, leaving 13 bases between them. Germline loops: CDR1 SGHRS, CDR2 YFSETQ. The CDR3 sequence: CASSLGGDLVEQYF. In nucleotides, the CDR3 is TGCGCCAGCAGCTTGGGAGGGGACCTGGTCGAGCAGTACTTC.

The chain employs TRBV4-3 and TRBJ1-1; weak D call: TRBD1 (6 bases). V was pared by 3 bases and J by 0 bases, with 11 bases between. Germline V lookup: CDR1 LGHNA, CDR2 YSLEER. The CDR3 length is 15 residues. The CDR3 protein is CASSHHREMNTEAFF. The CDR3 nucleotides are TGCGCCAGCAGCCACCACAGGGAAATGAACACTGAAGCTTTCTTT.

The V call is TRBV5-8, the J call TRBJ2-3; 7 nucleotides match TRBD2. Per the germline V gene, CDR1 is SGHTS and CDR2 is YDEGEE. This CDR3 has 15 residues. Trimming at V came to 7 bases and at J to 4 bases, leaving 12 bases not matched to a gene. Written as DNA, the CDR3 is TGTGCCAGCGGTTATGGCGGGAGTGGACCAGATACGCAGTATTTT. This translates into CASGYGGSGPDTQYF.

The gene calls are TRBV19 and TRBJ2-7, with TRBD2 identical over 12 bases. Trimming cost V 1 base and J 4 bases; bases outside gene matches: 8. Looked up from germline, CDR1 is LNHDA and CDR2 is SQIVND (reference sequence). The CDR3 has 17 amino acids. In DNA form, the CDR3 reads TGTGCCAGTAGTATAGGACGACGACTAGCGGGAGTTTACGAGCAGTACTTC. It is translated as CASSIGRRLAGVYEQYF.

The gene calls are TRBV2 and TRBJ1-1, with D unclear. The germline V gene has CDR1 SNHLY and CDR2 FYNNEI. Trimming left V 10 bases short and J 0 bases short, with 6 bases between. The CDR3 has 11 amino acids. DNA for the CDR3: TGTGCCACCTCGATGAACACTGAAGCTTTCTTT. This translates into CATSMNTEAFF.

The CDR3 nucleotides are TGTGCCAGCAGTTTGGGCTCTGATACGCAGTATTTT. The encoded protein is CASSLGSDTQYF. The rearrangement uses TRBV28 and TRBJ2-3; D is undetermined. The ends were cut back, 3 bases at V and 6 bases at J, with 7 bases in the middle. In germline, CDR1 is MDHEN, CDR2 SYDVKM. The CDR3 covers 12 residues.

The chain links TRBV5-6 to TRBJ2-7; D may be TRBD2 (5 bases). Germline V gives CDR1 SGHDT, CDR2 YYEEEE. The germline V and J ends were trimmed by 4 bases and 4 bases, with 18 bases remaining between them. There are 15 residues in the CDR3. In DNA form, the CDR3 reads TGTGCCAGCAGCCCCGAAGAGGGTGATGGGTACGAGCAGTACTTC. Its protein is CASSPEEGDGYEQYF.

Turning to this clone: Other DNA sequences within the sample encode an identical CDR3. V usage is TRBV29-1 and J usage is TRBJ2-7; D is ambiguous. Germline CDR1 and CDR2: SQVTM and ANQGSEA. The CDR3 is 11 residues long. The germline V and J ends were trimmed by 2 bases and 4 bases, with 6 bases remaining between them. The DNA of the CDR3 is TGCAGCGTTGAATCTGGGTACGAGCAGTACTTC. The encoded protein is CSVESGYEQYF.

The chain is built from TRBV30 and TRBJ1-1, with D unresolved. V was trimmed by 0 bases and J by 8 bases, leaving 13 bases between them. The CDR3 runs to 13 residues. From germline, CDR1 is GTSNPN and CDR2 SVGIG (reference sequence). CDR3 protein: CAWSVGEGIEAFF. In DNA form, the CDR3 reads TGTGCCTGGAGTGTAGGTGAGGGAATCGAAGCTTTCTTT. Full variable domain (remainder filled in from reference TRBV30 and TRBJ1-1): SQTIHQWPATLVQPVGSPLSLECTVEGTSNPNLYWYRQAAGRGLQLLFYSVGIGQISSEVPQNLSASRPQDRQFILSSKKLLLSDSGFYLCAWSVGEGIEAFFGQGTRLTVV.

The chain joins TRBV5-4 to TRBJ2-1; tentative D call: TRBD2 (6 bases). The CDR3 runs 15 residues. CDR1 and CDR2 from the germline V gene are SGHNT and YYREEE (reference sequence). Trimming removed 1 base from V and 5 bases from J, with 13 bases in between. The chain's CDR3 is CASSLRRGANNEQFF. CDR3 in DNA: TGTGCCAGCAGCTTGAGGCGGGGAGCCAACAATGAGCAGTTCTTC.

The genes are TRBV19 and TRBJ2-4, with TRBD1 matching 10 bases. V shed 6 bases and J 8 bases; nucleotides not matched to a gene: 7. Germline V lookup: CDR1 LNHDA, CDR2 SQIVND (reference sequence). This CDR3 has 14 amino acids. CDR3 DNA sequence: TGTGCCAGTAGACCCGGGACAGGGGTATACATTCAGTACTTC. It codes for CASRPGTGVYIQYF. The whole variable domain, filled in from reference TRBV19 and TRBJ2-4, reads DGGITQSPKYLFRKEGQNVTLSCEQNLNHDAMYWYRQDPGQGLRLIYYSQIVNDFQKGDIAEGYSVSREKKESFPLTVTSAQKNPTAFYLCASRPGTGVYIQYFGAGTRLSVL.

The rearrangement uses TRBV2 and TRBJ2-1, with D uncertain. The ends were cut back, 10 bases at V and 0 bases at J, with 16 bases in the middle. Looked up from germline, CDR1 is SNHLY and CDR2 is FYNNEI. CDR3 length: 15 residues. The CDR3 nucleotides are TGTGCCACTAGTCTATCGGGCCGCTCCTACAATGAGCAGTTCTTC. Its translation is CATSLSGRSYNEQFF.

The DNA of the CDR3 is TGTGCCAGCAGCAGGGGCGGGAGGGCCCCCGGGGAGACCCAGTACTTC. It is translated as CASSRGGRAPGETQYF. The chain uses TRBV5-6 and TRBJ2-5; 9 positions agree with TRBD2. The CDR3 loop spans 16 amino acids. J gave up 5 bases and V 4 bases, and 12 bases lay outside the gene matches. Germline-derived CDR1 and CDR2 are SGHDT and YYEEEE.

The chain combines TRBV7-9 with TRBJ2-7, with TRBD2 identical over 12 bases. The CDR3 sequence is 18 residues long. Losses at the gene ends were 3 bases for V and 5 bases for J; bases not matched to a gene: 14. Germline-derived CDR1 and CDR2 are SEHNR and FQNEAQ (reference sequence). The CDR3 is CASSFRIRLAGEPNEQYF. Here the CDR3 DNA reads TGTGCCAGCAGCTTCAGGATTCGACTAGCGGGAGAGCCGAACGAGCAGTACTTC.

V is TRBV5-6 and J is TRBJ2-7, with D maybe TRBD1 (6 bases). The V end was cut by 6 bases, the J end by 7 bases, with 14 bases between. The CDR3 runs 12 residues. Germline CDR1 reads SGHDT; CDR2 reads YYEEEE. For the CDR3, the DNA is TGTGCCAGCATGTACACAGGGAAAGAGCAGTACTTC. Translation: CASMYTGKEQYF.

The chain recombines TRBV18 with TRBJ2-5; 8 bases agree with TRBD2. There are 15 residues in the CDR3. Germline V lookup: CDR1 KGHSH, CDR2 LQKENI. After removal of 2 bases from V and 5 bases from J, the junction contained 7 bases not matched to a gene. Here the CDR3 reads CASSPGTRNGETQYF. The CDR3 coding sequence is TGTGCCAGCTCACCAGGGACTAGGAATGGGGAGACCCAGTACTTC. The variable domain in full, completed from reference TRBV18 and TRBJ2-5, reads NAGVMQNPRHLVRRRGQEARLRCSPMKGHSHVYWYRQLPEEGLKFMVYLQKENIIDESGMPKERFSAEFPKEGPSILRIQQVVRGDSAAYFCASSPGTRNGETQYFGPGTRLLVL.

The V gene is TRBV9, the J gene TRBJ1-1; possible D gene TRBD1, 6 bases. The length of the CDR3 is 13 residues. Germline CDR1 and CDR2: SGDLS and YYNGEE. The germline V and J ends were trimmed by 2 bases and 6 bases, with 11 bases remaining between them. The CDR3 sequence is CASSVTGNSEAFF. CDR3 coding DNA: TGTGCCAGCAGCGTGACAGGTAACTCTGAAGCTTTCTTT.

V gene TRBV11-2 combines with J gene TRBJ2-1, with TRBD2 matching over 9 bases. The CDR3 is made up of 13 amino acids. V trimming: 5 bases; J trimming: 8 bases; junction bases outside the gene matches: 4. The germline gives CDR1 SGHAT, CDR2 FQNNGV. CDR3 sequence (DNA): TGTGCCAGCAGCGCGGGACTAGCTTATGAGCAGTTCTTC. Amino acid sequence: CASSAGLAYEQFF.

The chain joins TRBV5-1 to TRBJ2-5; 7 bases are a match to TRBD2. Germline V gene sequence: CDR1 SGHRS, CDR2 YFSETQ. J lost 3 bases, V lost 0 bases, and 5 bases had no gene match. This CDR3 has 15 amino acids. Written as DNA, the CDR3 is TGCGCCAGCAGCTTGGTAGTGGGAGGGGAAGAGACCCAGTACTTC. Its protein is CASSLVVGGEETQYF.

The genes are TRBV6-5 and TRBJ1-4; no clear D. The CDR3 runs to 16 residues. Between the trimmed V and J ends, which lost 1 base and 2 bases, there was a span of 11 bases. Germline lookup yields CDR1 MNHEY and CDR2 SVGAGI. This chain's CDR3 is CASSYLTQPTNEKLFF. DNA of the CDR3: TGTGCCAGCAGTTACTTAACACAGCCCACTAATGAAAAACTGTTTTTT.

The sample holds one count of this clone. The chain links TRBV5-1 to TRBJ2-3; TRBD2 matches at 8 bases. The CDR3 is made up of 15 amino acids. CDR1 SGHRS and CDR2 YFSETQ come from the germline V gene. With 0 bases clipped from V and 1 base from J, the junction kept 1 base outside the gene matches. The CDR3 DNA sequence: TGCGCCAGCAGCTTGGACGGGAGGGGCACAGATACGCAGTATTTT. This gives the protein CASSLDGRGTDTQYF.

The chain joins TRBV7-3 to TRBJ1-5; D is ambiguous. V was clipped by 5 bases and J by 2 bases, with 7 bases between them. CDR1 is SGHTA, CDR2 FQGTGA, per germline. The length of the CDR3 is 13 residues. The CDR3 reads CASSPTGNQPQHF. CDR3 DNA sequence: TGTGCCAGCAGCCCCACCGGCAATCAGCCCCAGCATTTT.

The chain employs TRBV6-6 and TRBJ2-7, with TRBD1 as a possible D gene (6 bases). The CDR3 loop spans 15 amino acids. Per germline, CDR1 MNHNY and CDR2 SVGAGI (reference sequence). Trimming took 5 bases from V and 3 from J, leaving 17 bases between them. Here the CDR3 reads CASSLIRGDFYEQYF. The CDR3 coding sequence is TGTGCCAGCAGTCTTATCAGGGGCGATTTCTACGAGCAGTACTTC.

CDR3 bases: TGCGCCAGCAGGGGAACAACCTACAATGAGCAGTTCTTC. Encoded protein: CASRGTTYNEQFF. V is TRBV5-1 and J is TRBJ2-1; D call uncertain. The V gene lost 5 bases and the J gene lost 2 bases, with 8 bases spanning the gap. The germline V gene encodes CDR1 SGHRS and CDR2 YFSETQ. CDR3 size: 13 residues.

J is TRBJ2-2 and V is TRBV11-2; 7 bases map to TRBD2. Looked up from germline, CDR1 is SGHAT and CDR2 is FQNNGV. V dropped 5 bases and J dropped 6; count of bases not matched to a gene: 9. This CDR3 contains 15 residues. In nucleotides, the CDR3 is TGTGCCAGCAGCCAAGTGGTCGGGGGGTCCGGGGAGCTGTTTTTT. Amino acids: CASSQVVGGSGELFF.